What follows are 13 T cell receptor beta chains derived from one specimen sequenced in a study of blood T cell repertoires in COVID-19. Clones were read by immunoSEQ multiplex PCR, and TCRdb kept only the in-frame ones, dropping some. In the table there are around 450,000 clones, less than 95% of which are singletons. Specimen: PBMCs or T cells enriched from blood (not recorded which). The receptors were sampled from a man between 18 and 29 years old who had recovered from COVID-19.

The V and J genes are TRBV12-3 or TRBV12-4 and TRBJ1-2, with D perhaps matching TRBD1 (5 bases). The V end lost 7 bases, the J end lost 7 bases, and 16 bases lay between the germline ends. This CDR3 region has 13 residues. The CDR3 region has the DNA TGTGCCAGCACCCCGGCCCCAAGGGGTGGCTACACCTTC. It is translated as CASTPAPRGGYTF.

The V call is TRBV27, the J call TRBJ1-1, with 9 nucleotides matching TRBD1. V was clipped by 8 bases and J by 0 bases; unmatched bases: 10. The CDR3 totals 16 residues. Germline loops: CDR1 MNHEY, CDR2 SMNVEV (reference sequence). The CDR3 nucleotides read TGTGCCAGCTCGCGGTCGACAGGGGGGGTGAACACTGAAGCTTTCTTT. Translation gives CASSRSTGGVNTEAFF.

The chain couples TRBV9 to TRBJ1-2; 7 nucleotides line up with TRBD1. From germline, CDR1 is SGDLS and CDR2 YYNGEE. V lost 4 bases, J lost 1 base, and 10 bases stayed unmatched. The CDR3 contains 16 residues. CDR3 coding DNA: TGTGCCAGCAGCCCCCGCCTGGGACAGAATAACTATGGCTACACCTTC. It translates to CASSPRLGQNNYGYTF.

The rearrangement uses TRBV28 and TRBJ2-5, with 8 bases aligning to TRBD2. Germline assignment: CDR1 MDHEN and CDR2 SYDVKM. The CDR3 is made up of 17 amino acids. Trimming removed 6 bases from V and 5 bases from J; junction bases left unmatched: 17. In DNA form, the CDR3 reads TGTGCCAGCAGCCCCGGCTCTAGCGGGCCCGTTACGGAGACCCAGTACTTC. Translation gives CASSPGSSGPVTETQYF.

The chain carries TRBV9 and TRBJ2-6, with D hard to call. The CDR3 consists of 15 residues. The germline V gene has CDR1 SGDLS and CDR2 YYNGEE. The V and J ends lost 7 bases and 4 bases respectively, with 15 bases between them. This CDR3 reads CASSKTGSGANVLTF. The CDR3 coding sequence is TGTGCCAGCTCTAAGACCGGGTCCGGGGCCAACGTCCTGACTTTC. Filled out from reference TRBV9 and TRBJ2-6, the complete variable domain reads DSGVTQTPKHLITATGQRVTLRCSPRSGDLSVYWYQQSLDQGLQFLIQYYNGEERAKGNILERFSAQQFPDLHSELNLSSLELGDSALYFCASSKTGSGANVLTFGAGSRLTVL.

The chain recombines TRBV11-1 with TRBJ2-3, with TRBD2 matching 11 bases. Germline V gene data show CDR1 as SGHAT and CDR2 as FQDESV (reference sequence). The CDR3 sequence is 16 residues long. The trim removed 4 bases at V and 6 bases at J, leaving 9 bases unmatched. CDR3 loop: CASSSPLAGGTDTQYF. In DNA, the CDR3 is TGTGCCAGCAGCTCACCCCTAGCGGGGGGTACCGATACGCAGTATTTT.

The V and J genes are TRBV7-3 and TRBJ2-1; 9 nucleotides line up with TRBD2. Trimming cost V 2 bases and J 2 bases; bases outside gene matches: 1. CDR1 is SGHTA and CDR2 is FQGTGA in the germline V gene. CDR3 length: 15 residues. CDR3 nucleotide sequence: TGTGCCAGCAGCTTAGCGGGAGGGGCCTACAATGAGCAGTTCTTC. Protein sequence: CASSLAGGAYNEQFF.

This clone was seen a handful of times. The V call is TRBV20-1, the J call TRBJ2-3; D might be TRBD2 (5 bases). CDR1 is DFQATT and CDR2 is SNEGSKA in the germline V gene (reference sequence). V was pared by 3 bases and J by 2 bases, with 15 bases between. This CDR3 region has 15 residues. DNA of the CDR3: TGCAGTGCTAGTAAGCCAGGAGCGGACACAGATACGCAGTATTTT. Translating it yields CSASKPGADTDTQYF.

The chain links TRBV5-4 to TRBJ2-7, with 10 positions matching TRBD1. With 4 bases clipped from V and 4 bases from J, the junction kept 5 bases outside the gene matches. The CDR3 has 14 amino acids. In germline, CDR1 is SGHNT, CDR2 YYREEE (reference sequence). CDR3 nucleotides: TGTGCCAGCAGCAGGGGGGACAGGGGATACGAGCAGTACTTC. It codes for CASSRGDRGYEQYF. Complete variable domain (other parts from reference TRBV5-4 and TRBJ2-7): ETGVTQSPTHLIKTRGQQVTLRCSSQSGHNTVSWYQQALGQGPQFIFQYYREEENGRGNFPPRFSGLQFPNYSSELNVNALELDDSALYLCASSRGDRGYEQYFGPGTRLTVT.

The CDR3 here is CASSPGGGYNQPQHF. DNA of the CDR3: TGTGCCAGCTCACCAGGGGGGGGGTACAATCAGCCCCAGCATTTT. This chain connects TRBV18 to TRBJ1-5; a weak D match, TRBD1 (5 bases). The V and J ends lost 2 bases and 3 bases respectively, with 11 bases between them. The CDR3 totals 15 residues. CDR1 and CDR2 from the germline V gene are KGHSH and LQKENI.

This clone was seen a single time. The chain joins TRBV12-3 or TRBV12-4 to TRBJ1-2; D is unclear. The CDR3 spans 12 residues. Trimming shortened V by 5 bases and J by 1 base, and 5 bases separated the two germline ends. The CDR3 DNA is TGTGCCAGCAGTCGGGTTAACTATGGCTACACCTTC. As protein: CASSRVNYGYTF.

V gene TRBV28 combines with J gene TRBJ1-2; the D is unclear. This CDR3 has 14 residues. Looked up from germline, CDR1 is MDHEN and CDR2 is SYDVKM. V lost 9 bases to trimming and J lost 3 bases, with 17 bases between them. The CDR3 DNA reads as TGTGCCAGTCCTAAAGGGCGGGGAGACTATGGCTACACCTTC. This gives the protein CASPKGRGDYGYTF.

This clone has just one count. The gene calls are TRBV30 and TRBJ1-5; 9 bases agree with TRBD1. The CDR3 loop spans 15 amino acids. Germline CDR1 and CDR2: GTSNPN and SVGIG (reference sequence). Unmatched junction bases numbered 4, after V lost 4 bases and J lost 0 bases. The CDR3 is CAWKTGGSSNQPQHF. The CDR3 DNA sequence: TGTGCCTGGAAAACAGGGGGCTCTAGCAATCAGCCCCAGCATTTT.